This record looks at one T cell receptor beta chain sequence and its context. The antigen remains unidentified. Tumor samples were taken before definitive surgery or chemotherapy. The sample originates from a study of high-grade serous ovarian cancer treatment subgroups. Study summary: Samples averaged approximately 14,000 reads and around 7,600 unique TCR beta rearrangements.

Some clones are missing from TCRdb's copy, which holds only in-frame ones; the method was immunoSEQ multiplex PCR. The sample lists about 5,900 clones, approximately 72% seen once, with 8% to 13% in the top ten. V was trimmed by 5 bases and J by 0 bases, leaving 5 bases between them. The CDR3 is 13 residues long. Germline-derived CDR1 and CDR2 are SQVTM and ANQGSEA. General observations from the study: Bulk tumor TCR sequencing gave no spatial information. Different patients shared almost no repertoire; same-patient tumors shared about 0.095 to 0.79.

The chain couples TRBV29-1 to TRBJ2-6, with D unclear. The sequence came from a human donor with high-grade serous ovarian cancer. Sequencing input: tumor tissue. Written as DNA, the CDR3 is TGCAGCGTTACAGCCTCTGGGGCCAACGTCCTGACTTTC. Translated, it gives CSVTASGANVLTF.